This T cell receptor beta chain derives from a study of blood T cell repertoires in COVID-19. V was pared by 5 bases and J by 5 bases, with 16 bases between. Germline CDR1 LNHDA, CDR2 SQIVND (reference sequence). CDR3 length: 15 residues. Only a few counts were recorded for this clone. TCRdb's table, derived via immunoSEQ multiplex PCR, lists solely in-frame clones and lacks some. Of 180,000 or so clones listed, over 80% are singletons. The sequence was obtained from a woman aged 45 to 65 who had recovered from COVID-19. The sample taken for sequencing was PBMCs or T cells enriched from blood (not recorded which). This sequence joins TRBV19 and TRBJ2-4, with D possibly being TRBD1 (5 bases). In DNA form, the CDR3 reads TGTGCCAGTAGTCTCCAGGGTACCCCCCAAAACATTCAGTACTTC. It translates to CASSLQGTPQNIQYF.